A selection of T cell receptor beta chains follows, all from one sample in a study of cytomegalovirus exposure and HLA in healthy donors. Data came from immunoSEQ multiplex PCR; TCRdb stores just in-frame clones and leaves some out. The sample records approximately 150,000 clones, about 74% being singletons. Sequencing was carried out using PBMCs. All receptors come from a man aged 35 to 55 in good health and CMV-seropositive. Both conserved end residues are part of each CDR3. A D gene is named only where the DNA matches it firmly. Some rows mark clone size as missing; the rest say once, few, many or name a class of expanded clone.

j_gene,d_gene,v_gene,abundance,len,CDR3aa,CDR3nt
TRBJ2-7,TRBD2,TRBV19,-,15,CASSRTSGNSYEQYF,TGTGCCAGTAGCAGGACTAGCGGGAACTCCTACGAGCAGTACTTC
TRBJ1-1,-,TRBV18,-,13,CASSPRLQTEAFF,TGTGCCAGCTCACCAAGGTTACAGACTGAAGCTTTCTTT
TRBJ2-5,TRBD2,TRBV9,-,16,CASSRTSGRGVETQYF,TGTGCCAGCAGCAGGACTAGCGGGAGGGGAGTGGAGACCCAGTACTTC
TRBJ1-2,-,TRBV10-3,-,12,CAISAGTYGYTF,TGTGCCATCAGTGCTGGCACCTATGGCTACACCTTC
TRBJ1-2,-,TRBV19,-,14,CASRPGQSDYGYTF,TGTGCCAGTAGGCCCGGACAGTCGGACTATGGCTACACCTTC
TRBJ2-3,TRBD2,TRBV10-3,-,17,CAISPWTSGRGTDTQYF,TGTGCCATCAGCCCGTGGACTAGCGGGAGAGGTACAGATACGCAGTATTTT
TRBJ2-7,-,TRBV5-1,-,13,CASTLGGSYEQYF,TGCGCCAGCACCTTAGGAGGGAGCTACGAGCAGTACTTC
TRBJ2-2,TRBD1,TRBV19,once,14,CASLTGRGPGELFF,TGTGCCAGTTTGACTGGAAGGGGGCCCGGGGAGCTGTTTTTT
TRBJ1-3,-,TRBV7-9,few,10,CASSLHTIYF,TGTGCCAGCAGCCTTCACACCATATATTTT
TRBJ1-2,-,TRBV11-2,-,15,CASSSTLGGAYGYTF,TGTGCCAGCAGCTCAACCCTAGGGGGTGCCTATGGCTACACCTTC
TRBJ2-6,-,TRBV5-1,-,15,CASSRLSSGANGLTF,TGCGCCAGCAGCCGGCTCAGCTCTGGGGCCAACGGCCTGACTTTC
TRBJ1-1,-,TRBV7-9,once,15,CASSTDPPGDTEAFF,TGTGCCAGCAGCACAGACCCGCCGGGGGACACTGAAGCTTTCTTT
TRBJ2-5,TRBD1,TRBV4-2,-,15,CASSRLGTAQETQYF,TGTGCCAGCAGCCGGCTCGGGACAGCCCAAGAGACCCAGTACTTC
TRBJ2-7,-,TRBV14,-,11,CASSQGAGQYF,TGTGCCAGCAGCCAAGGGGCTGGGCAGTACTTC
TRBJ2-1,TRBD2,TRBV13,-,17,CASSLEPGLGSFNEQFF,TGTGCCAGCAGCTTAGAACCTGGACTAGGGTCATTTAATGAGCAGTTCTTC
TRBJ2-7,TRBD2,TRBV29-1,-,17,CSVVNRGITSGSFEQYF,TGCAGCGTTGTGAACCGAGGTATCACTAGCGGGAGTTTCGAGCAGTACTTC
TRBJ2-5,TRBD2,TRBV28,-,16,CASSLAASGRGKTQYF,TGTGCCAGCAGTTTAGCCGCTAGCGGGAGAGGGAAGACCCAGTACTTC
TRBJ1-3,-,TRBV28,-,14,CASSFAISRNTIYF,TGTGCCAGCAGTTTTGCCATAAGCAGAAACACCATATATTTT
TRBJ1-6,TRBD1,TRBV7-8,once,19,CASSSSRSTGTGKYSPLHF,TGTGCCAGCAGCTCCTCCCGGTCGACAGGGACAGGGAAATATTCACCCCTCCACTTT
TRBJ2-2,-,TRBV5-1,-,17,CASSLGSGAQNTGELFF,TGCGCCAGCAGCTTAGGTTCAGGGGCCCAGAACACCGGGGAGCTGTTTTTT
TRBJ2-7,TRBD2,TRBV27,-,15,CASSQRTSGAYEQYF,TGTGCCAGCAGTCAGAGGACTAGCGGAGCCTACGAGCAGTACTTC
TRBJ2-7,-,TRBV6-5,-,13,CASTSLSAYEQYF,TGTGCCAGCACCTCTTTGAGTGCCTACGAGCAGTACTTC
TRBJ2-3,-,TRBV5-4,-,16,CASSPPKRFGTDTQYF,TGTGCCAGCAGCCCGCCGAAGCGGTTCGGCACAGATACGCAGTATTTT
TRBJ2-7,TRBD1,TRBV18,once,15,CASSPAGQGPYEQYF,TGTGCCAGCTCACCAGCGGGACAGGGTCCCTACGAGCAGTACTTC
TRBJ1-1,-,TRBV15,-,13,CATSTDTNTEAFF,TGTGCCACCAGCACTGACACGAACACTGAAGCTTTCTTT
TRBJ1-5,-,TRBV19,few,14,CASSIVGGGWPQHF,TGTGCCAGTAGTATAGTTGGGGGGGGGTGGCCCCAGCATTTT
TRBJ2-7,TRBD2,TRBV27,few,15,CASSLGGGSFYEQYF,TGTGCCAGCAGTTTAGGGGGGGGGAGTTTCTACGAGCAGTACTTC
TRBJ2-1,TRBD2,TRBV27,-,16,CASSPGTSGAHNEQFF,TGTGCCAGCAGTCCAGGGACTAGCGGGGCCCACAATGAGCAGTTCTTC
TRBJ2-1,TRBD2,TRBV5-4,few,14,CASSSPLTSHEQFF,TGTGCCAGCAGCTCCCCCTTGACTAGCCACGAGCAGTTCTTC
TRBJ2-7,-,TRBV5-6,once,12,CASSLSDYEQYF,TGTGCCAGCAGCCTGTCAGACTACGAGCAGTACTTC
TRBJ1-4,-,TRBV19,-,15,CASSYLGAANEKLFF,TGTGCCAGTAGTTACCTCGGAGCGGCTAATGAAAAACTGTTTTTT
TRBJ2-3,-,TRBV7-9,once,12,CASSRTRDTQYF,TGTGCCAGCAGCCGAACTAGAGATACGCAGTATTTT
TRBJ2-7,TRBD2,TRBV6-5,-,14,CASSYSGLVYEQYF,TGTGCCAGCAGTTACTCGGGACTAGTCTACGAGCAGTACTTC
TRBJ1-5,-,TRBV19,-,17,CASLRGPDSHGNQPQHF,TGTGCCAGCCTCAGGGGCCCGGACAGTCACGGCAATCAGCCCCAGCATTTT
TRBJ2-2,-,TRBV5-5,-,14,CASRGAAVAGELFF,TGTGCCAGCAGAGGGGCGGCAGTAGCCGGGGAGCTGTTTTTT
TRBJ1-2,TRBD1,TRBV5-4,few,12,CATTGYDYGYTF,TGTGCTACGACAGGGTACGACTATGGCTACACCTTC
TRBJ2-3,-,TRBV5-4,-,15,CASSLGLMHSDTQYF,TGTGCCAGCAGCTTGGGACTTATGCATTCGGATACGCAGTATTTT
TRBJ2-3,-,TRBV7-3,few,14,CASSLTRLADTQYF,TGTGCCAGCAGCTTAACAAGGCTAGCCGATACGCAGTATTTT
TRBJ2-3,TRBD2,TRBV7-2,-,17,CASSLRAGGGGTDTQYF,TGTGCCAGCAGCTTAAGGGCGGGAGGGGGGGGCACAGATACGCAGTATTTT
TRBJ1-1,TRBD1,TRBV5-4,-,17,CASSLVATGGVDTEAFF,TGTGCCAGCAGCTTGGTTGCGACAGGGGGCGTAGACACTGAAGCTTTCTTT
TRBJ2-2,TRBD1,TRBV19,-,15,CASSIPTGGTGELFF,TGTGCCAGTAGTATTCCGACAGGGGGGACCGGGGAGCTGTTTTTT
TRBJ2-2,-,TRBV7-2,-,14,CASSLVGNTGELFF,TGTGCCAGCAGCTTAGTCGGGAACACCGGGGAGCTGTTTTTT
TRBJ1-2,TRBD1,TRBV5-4,-,15,CASSSRDRGMYGYTF,TGTGCCAGCAGCTCCCGGGACAGGGGAATGTATGGCTACACCTTC
TRBJ1-2,-,TRBV6-6,-,14,CASSFRQADYGYTF,TGTGCCAGCAGTTTCAGACAGGCCGACTATGGCTACACCTTC
TRBJ2-3,TRBD2,TRBV11-3,-,16,CASSSGLAGGTDTQYF,TGTGCCAGCAGCTCGGGACTAGCGGGAGGGACAGATACGCAGTATTTT
TRBJ1-1,-,TRBV18,-,14,CASSPETLRAEAFF,TGTGCCAGCTCACCAGAGACACTGCGCGCTGAAGCTTTCTTT
TRBJ1-4,TRBD1,TRBV7-9,-,16,CASSPGMGQLNEKLFF,TGTGCCAGCAGTCCCGGGATGGGACAGCTTAATGAAAAACTGTTTTTT